A selection of T cell receptor beta chains follows, all from one sample in a study of shared clonotypes between healthy human individuals. Data came from immunoSEQ multiplex PCR; TCRdb stores just in-frame clones and leaves some out. The sample has hundreds of thousands of clones; around 74% are singletons. The sequencing input was memory CD4+ T cells sorted from blood. Every receptor here comes from a woman in her 30s in good health. Each CDR3 is given with its conserved first and last residue. The order of the fields is CDR3 DNA, CDR3 protein, J gene, D gene, clone size, V gene. A D gene is named only where the DNA matches it firmly. Clone size, where shown, is once, few, many, or a class for clones that have expanded.

DNA: TGTGCCAGCAGTTACTCGATCAGGGGCACTGAAGCTTTCTTT
CDR3: CASSYSIRGTEAFF
J: TRBJ1-1
D: NA
size: many
V: TRBV6-5

DNA: TGTGCCAGCAGTGAAGAATTCAGGGTGGACGAGCAGTACTTC
CDR3: CASSEEFRVDEQYF
J: TRBJ2-7
D: NA
size: NA
V: TRBV6-1

DNA: TGTGCCAGCAGCCCTAGCGGAGCCCGCTCCTACGAGCAGTACTTC
CDR3: CASSPSGARSYEQYF
J: TRBJ2-7
D: TRBD2
size: NA
V: TRBV7-2

DNA: TGTGCCAGCACCCAATCCCCCGGGACGTTTGAAGCTTTCTTT
CDR3: CASTQSPGTFEAFF
J: TRBJ1-1
D: NA
size: NA
V: TRBV11-2

DNA: TGTGCCAGCAGCCAAGGATTTTTGACAGCGTATGGCTACACCTTC
CDR3: CASSQGFLTAYGYTF
J: TRBJ1-2
D: NA
size: NA
V: TRBV14

DNA: TGTGCCAGCTCCCCGATACGCGGGGATGAGCAGTTCTTC
CDR3: CASSPIRGDEQFF
J: TRBJ2-1
D: NA
size: NA
V: TRBV18

DNA: TGTGCCAGCAGTACCCTATCACCCCGGGAGGGCACAGATACGCAGTATTTT
CDR3: CASSTLSPREGTDTQYF
J: TRBJ2-3
D: TRBD2
size: NA
V: TRBV28

DNA: TGTGCCAGCAGGGCCAACAGGGTCAGGGAAGAGACCCAGTACTTC
CDR3: CASRANRVREETQYF
J: TRBJ2-5
D: NA
size: NA
V: TRBV6-1

DNA: TGTGCCAGCAGCTTAGTGATGGGAGGGCCGGGTACGCAGTATTTT
CDR3: CASSLVMGGPGTQYF
J: TRBJ2-3
D: TRBD2
size: NA
V: TRBV11-3

DNA: TGTGCCAGCACAGGGGGGCTCTCTTACAATGAGCAGTTCTTC
CDR3: CASTGGLSYNEQFF
J: TRBJ2-1
D: NA
size: NA
V: TRBV2

DNA: TGTGCCAGCAGTGGACACTCAGGAAACACCATATATTTT
CDR3: CASSGHSGNTIYF
J: TRBJ1-3
D: NA
size: NA
V: TRBV25-1

DNA: TGTGCCATCAGGGGGGAGGGGACCGGGGAGCTGTTTTTT
CDR3: CAIRGEGTGELFF
J: TRBJ2-2
D: TRBD2
size: few
V: TRBV10-3

DNA: TGTGCCAGTAGTATATTGAGCCGGGGGGACAATCAGCCCCAGCATTTT
CDR3: CASSILSRGDNQPQHF
J: TRBJ1-5
D: NA
size: once
V: TRBV19

DNA: TGTGCCAGCAGCTTAGCACAGGTTAACAATGAGCAGTTCTTC
CDR3: CASSLAQVNNEQFF
J: TRBJ2-1
D: NA
size: once
V: TRBV7-9

DNA: TGTGCCAGTAGTTCGCCACCCGGAGGTAATACGCAGTATTTT
CDR3: CASSSPPGGNTQYF
J: TRBJ2-3
D: NA
size: once
V: TRBV19

DNA: TGCAGCGTTGCCTTGAGGTTGACAGGACAAGAGACCCAGTACTTC
CDR3: CSVALRLTGQETQYF
J: TRBJ2-5
D: NA
size: once
V: TRBV29-1

DNA: TGTGCCAGCAGTGACATCCCGGGTCAGCCCCAGCATTTT
CDR3: CASSDIPGQPQHF
J: TRBJ1-5
D: NA
size: NA
V: TRBV6-4